The entry below gives a single T cell receptor beta chain sequence along with its context. The antigen it recognizes is unknown. The sample holds no much larger clone one base away, and base qualities are not on file. Two independent pathologists confirmed that the uninvolved adjacent lung, which was taken at least 2 cm from the tumor margin, was free of atypia. At diagnosis, tumor, uninvolved tumor-adjacent lung and peripheral blood were collected and then preserved as a mix of FFPE and fresh-frozen material. According to the germline V gene, CDR1 reads SGDLS and CDR2 reads YYNGEE. Relative to germline, V is missing 0 bases and J is missing 2 bases, with 4 bases of the junction outside any gene match. The CDR3 spans 15 residues, from the cysteine through the phenylalanine. The kept DNA is CDR3 alone, 45 bases in frame from the first base. This record comes from a study of T cells in localized non-small cell lung cancer (dated by TCRdb to 2018 to 2021). Regarding the study in general: Comparing tumors with uninvolved tumor-adjacent lungs, the study looked at the T cell repertoires of approximately 240 patients with early-stage NSCLC. The cohort was made up of fewer than 250 treatment-naive NSCLC patients whose localized lung tumors had been resected. A mean age of around 66 years was recorded for the NSCLC patients, of whom 129 were male and more than 95 were female.

TCR beta CDR3 regions were sequenced from DNA using the immunoSEQ Assay. On the study's bioinformatics: T cell density was computed as TCR beta template counts normalized to usable DNA estimated by amplifying housekeeping genes. Using the preseqR package, richness was estimated by extrapolating to 120,000 templates for tissue samples and 400,000 templates for PBMC samples. Clonality was defined as one minus Pielou's evenness. Tissue-enriched TCRs were identified by differential abundance testing using productive amino-acid clonotypes, minimum total count 5 and alpha 0.1. The Jaccard Index and the Morisita Overlap Index were used to measure repertoire overlap between compartments. GLIPH grouped TCR beta CDR3s together with public tetramer-defined viral CDR3s, and a viral motif had to include at least three viral sequences and also show V-gene enrichment. Drawn from immuneACCESS, this table holds only the in-frame rearrangements with V and J called that TCRdb kept. Clones are partly lost; checked studies trace under half to an unresolved V gene and leave the rest unexplained. That table gives V, J and clone size, and the DNA gave D and trimming. The sample table holds 2,000 to 2,500 clones, of which about 29% were seen once. In total, the top ten clones hold about 24% of the sample.

Results the study describes overall, beyond this receptor: Because of the exploratory design, TCR variables were selected using unadjusted p-values without false-discovery rate correction. Because multi-region tumor sequencing was not done, intratumor heterogeneity could not be ruled out. Uninvolved tumor-adjacent lung showed the highest T cell clonality, higher than tumor, which suggests more focused antigenic responses in the adjacent lung. A median of around 62 of the top 100 tumor clones turned up in the paired uninvolved adjacent lung, and approximately 30 of those clones also ranked among the top 100 of that same adjacent lung. Longer overall survival was associated with higher T cell density in blood, whereas shorter survival was associated with higher clonality in adjacent lung.

Recombination connected TRBV9 to TRBJ2-5, with TRBD1 identical over 7 junction bases. Material: normal lung tissue next to the tumor, obtained before any cancer treatment. This receptor was taken from a man aged 35 to 70 with stage I lung adenocarcinoma. CDR3 reads: CASSVAPTGQETQYF. The base sequence is TGTGCCAGCAGCGTAGCTCCGACAGGGCAAGAGACCCAGTACTTC. With the rest looked up from the reference TRBV9 and TRBJ2-5 genes rather than sequenced, the full variable domain is DSGVTQTPKHLITATGQRVTLRCSPRSGDLSVYWYQQSLDQGLQFLIQYYNGEERAKGNILERFSAQQFPDLHSELNLSSLELGDSALYFCASSVAPTGQETQYFGPGTRLLVL.